The present TCR beta chain was sequenced within a study of T cells in Graves' hyperthyroidism and ophthalmopathy. Findings and caveats of the study: Ophthalmopathy and stable hyperthyroidism were told apart by a 13 V-J model.

The CDR3 consists of 13 residues. Deletions cut 3 bases from V and 5 bases from J, with 11 bases between. CDR1 is SGHTS, CDR2 YDEGEE, per germline. What was amplified from RNA transcripts were TCR beta CDR3 regions. The HTBI primer set served for first-round RT-PCR of the TCR CDR3. TCRdb ran MiXCR on the multiplex PCR reads and lists one entry per CDR3 protein. The sample yields approximately 100,000 distinct CDR3 sequences, 45% to 50% seen once. For the diagnoses, clinical symptoms, serum thyroxine and TRAb, thyroid ultrasound and orbital computed tomography were used. At least ten counts were recorded for this clonotype. Its antigen remains unidentified.

The sample consisted of blood. The gene calls are TRBV5-8 and TRBJ1-2; D not resolved. The receptor was isolated from a man in his forties with Graves' hyperthyroidism. CDR3 in amino acids: CASSSDSPYGYTF. The CDR3 DNA follows: TGTGCCAGCAGCTCGGACTCGCCTTATGGCTACACCTTC.